This is a list of T cell receptor beta chains from one sample in a study of identical twins. TCRdb reanalysed the 5' RACE reads using MiXCR and keeps one entry per CDR3 protein. Counted here are about 260,000 distinct CDR3 sequences, roughly 7% occurring once; the ten biggest clones make up roughly 3.6%. The same specimen was also included in a second study, on yellow fever vaccine responses in identical twins.

Sequenced sample: memory (CD45RO+) T cells sorted from blood. The receptors come from a woman between 18 and 29 years old in good health. Each CDR3 is given with its conserved first and last residue. D genes are given only for firm matches.

CDR3: CASSFQGDEQFF; V: TRBV5-1; J: TRBJ2-1; D: .
CDR3: CSAGGLAGATDTQYF; V: TRBV20-1; J: TRBJ2-3; D: TRBD2
CDR3: CASSIGAPDTQYF; V: TRBV19; J: TRBJ2-3; D: .
CDR3: CASKAGQSTDTQYF; V: TRBV5-1; J: TRBJ2-3; D: .
CDR3: CASSPETVTSGTQYF; V: TRBV19; J: TRBJ2-5; D: .
CDR3: CASSVAPTLNSYEQYF; V: TRBV9; J: TRBJ2-7; D: .
CDR3: CSARREQTNTGELFF; V: TRBV20-1; J: TRBJ2-2; D: .
CDR3: CASSVVGTLGVELFF; V: TRBV9; J: TRBJ2-2; D: .
CDR3: CASSSQGVGANVLTF; V: TRBV11-2; J: TRBJ2-6; D: TRBD1
CDR3: CASSPPPGGLAETQYF; V: TRBV18; J: TRBJ2-5; D: TRBD2
CDR3: CASSRAQPTNEKLFF; V: TRBV5-5; J: TRBJ1-4; D: .
CDR3: CASSFRTSGGHNEQFF; V: TRBV12-3/TRBV12-4; J: TRBJ2-1; D: TRBD2
CDR3: CASSPPTREGGYNEQFF; V: TRBV7-8; J: TRBJ2-1; D: .
CDR3: CASSIRVAHSGANVLTF; V: TRBV7-8; J: TRBJ2-6; D: .
CDR3: CASSVAGQGVPTGANVLTF; V: TRBV9; J: TRBJ2-6; D: TRBD1